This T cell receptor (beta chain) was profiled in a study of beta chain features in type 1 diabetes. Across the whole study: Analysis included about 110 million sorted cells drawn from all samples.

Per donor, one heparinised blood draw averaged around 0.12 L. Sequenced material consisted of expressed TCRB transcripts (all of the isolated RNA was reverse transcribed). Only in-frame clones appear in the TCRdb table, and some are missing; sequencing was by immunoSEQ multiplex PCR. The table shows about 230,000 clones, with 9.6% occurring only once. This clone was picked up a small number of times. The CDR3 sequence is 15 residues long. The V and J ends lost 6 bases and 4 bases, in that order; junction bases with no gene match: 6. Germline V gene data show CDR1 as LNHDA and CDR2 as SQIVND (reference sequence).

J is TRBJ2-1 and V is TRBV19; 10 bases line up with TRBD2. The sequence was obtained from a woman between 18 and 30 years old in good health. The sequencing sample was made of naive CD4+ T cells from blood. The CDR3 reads CASSSSGREYNEQFF. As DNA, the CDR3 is TGTGCCAGTAGCTCTAGCGGGAGAGAATACAATGAGCAGTTCTTC. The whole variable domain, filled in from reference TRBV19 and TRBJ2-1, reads DGGITQSPKYLFRKEGQNVTLSCEQNLNHDAMYWYRQDPGQGLRLIYYSQIVNDFQKGDIAEGYSVSREKKESFPLTVTSAQKNPTAFYLCASSSSGREYNEQFFGPGTRLTVL.